Following are 30 T cell receptor beta chains from one sample sequenced in a study of naive and memory T cell subsets. The beta constant-region primer was an equimolar mix of two oligonucleotides covering TRBC1 and TRBC2. The ligated cDNA underwent four PCR rounds using SP2 and nested alpha and beta constant-region primers. One entry per CDR3 protein, called by TCRdb with MiXCR from the UMI-ligation and nested PCR reads. This table has roughly 130,000 distinct CDR3 sequences, 36% appearing once. Sequencing was carried out using central memory CD4+ T cells from blood. Receptors originate from a human donor in good health.

This clonotype came up once. The chain combines TRBV6-5 with TRBJ2-7; TRBD2 matches at 8 bases. The CDR3 runs to 15 residues. The J segment lost 0 bases and the V segment lost 3 bases, leaving 4 bases of the junction unmatched. Germline-derived CDR1 and CDR2 are MNHEY and SVGAGI. For the CDR3, the DNA is TGTGCCAGCAGTTATGCGGGAGGCTTCTCCTACGAGCAGTACTTC. Protein sequence: CASSYAGGFSYEQYF.

V gene TRBV5-1 combines with J gene TRBJ1-2, with D perhaps matching TRBD1 (5 bases). This CDR3 contains 14 residues. The ends were cut back, 6 bases at V and 0 bases at J, with 12 bases in the middle. Per the germline V gene, CDR1 is SGHRS and CDR2 is YFSETQ. The chain's CDR3 is CASTGTETNYGYTF. The CDR3 nucleotides are TGCGCCAGCACCGGGACGGAAACTAACTATGGCTACACCTTC.

This clonotype was seen more than once but under ten times. CDR3 DNA sequence: TGTGCCAGCAGCCAAGATTTCTGGGAGAACGAGCAGTACTTC. It codes for CASSQDFWENEQYF. V and J are TRBV14 and TRBJ2-7; a possible D gene is TRBD2 (5 bases). Trimming took 0 bases from V and 5 from J, leaving 11 bases between them. The CDR3 sequence is 14 residues long. Looked up from germline, CDR1 is SGHDN and CDR2 is FVKESK.

The chain uses TRBV27 and TRBJ1-4; TRBD1 aligns across 7 bases. CDR3 size: 17 residues. Trimming cost V 5 bases and J 0 bases; bases outside gene matches: 9. Germline values: CDR1 MNHEY, CDR2 SMNVEV (reference sequence). The CDR3 DNA reads as TGTGCCAGCAGTCCTTCGGCAGGGGGTGCAACTAATGAAAAACTGTTTTTT. Protein product: CASSPSAGGATNEKLFF.

V usage is TRBV20-1 and J usage is TRBJ2-7; 12 bases are a match to TRBD2. The length of the CDR3 is 16 residues. Trimming at V came to 4 bases and at J to 9 bases, leaving 16 bases not matched to a gene. Germline values: CDR1 DFQATT, CDR2 SNEGSKA (reference sequence). The CDR3: CSATVAGASGREGQYF. The CDR3 DNA follows: TGCAGTGCTACCGTAGCGGGGGCTAGCGGGAGGGAAGGGCAGTACTTC.

V and J are TRBV12-5 and TRBJ2-3; 11 bases agree with TRBD2. The CDR3 is 17 residues long. CDR1 is LGHNT and CDR2 is FRNRAP in the germline V gene. The junction had 11 bases not matched to a gene; V was cut back by 3 bases and J by 6 bases. CDR3 loop: CASGLGASGRRPDTQYF. The CDR3 region has the DNA TGTGCTAGTGGTTTAGGGGCTAGCGGGAGGAGGCCCGATACGCAGTATTTT.

The chain carries TRBV18 and TRBJ2-7; perhaps TRBD2 as D (6 bases). Germline V lookup: CDR1 KGHSH, CDR2 LQKENI. Trimming removed 6 bases at V and 3 bases at J, with 18 bases between. The CDR3 is made up of 15 amino acids. CDR3 loop: CASSGGAGTNYEQYF. CDR3 nucleotide sequence: TGTGCCAGCTCGGGCGGGGCAGGCACTAACTACGAGCAGTACTTC.

This chain uses TRBV12-3 or TRBV12-4 with TRBJ1-1; the match to TRBD1 covers 7 bases. CDR3 size: 20 residues. Germline trimming cut 6 bases from V and 2 bases from J; bases unmatched to any gene: 24. CDR3: CASSLNFKPGQPILNTEAFF. The CDR3 bases are TGTGCCAGCAGCCTAAATTTCAAACCGGGACAGCCAATTTTAAACACTGAAGCTTTCTTT.

The sample holds a few counts of this clonotype. The genes are TRBV28 and TRBJ2-7; D not resolved. The CDR3 contains 12 residues. In germline, CDR1 is MDHEN, CDR2 SYDVKM. Trimming cost V 6 bases and J 4 bases, with 10 bases left between them. CDR3 amino acids: CASRSGFYEQYF. In DNA, the CDR3 is TGTGCCAGCAGGTCCGGTTTTTACGAGCAGTACTTC.

The sample holds a few counts of this clonotype. The chain couples TRBV7-9 to TRBJ2-1; 8 positions agree with TRBD1. CDR1 and CDR2 (germline): SEHNR, FQNEAQ (reference sequence). The ends lost 11 bases at V and 3 bases at J; junction bases unmatched: 12. The CDR3 covers 15 residues. The CDR3 is CAGTRGTGRYNEQFF. The CDR3 DNA is TGTGCCGGGACCCGGGGGACAGGCCGCTACAATGAGCAGTTCTTC.

The V gene is TRBV20-1, the J gene TRBJ1-5, with 8 bases lining up with TRBD1. In germline, CDR1 is DFQATT, CDR2 SNEGSKA (reference sequence). V lost 7 bases to trimming and J lost 2 bases; unmatched junction nucleotides: 4. The CDR3 loop spans 13 amino acids. This CDR3 is CSVPGGGNQPQHF. CDR3 nucleotides: TGCAGTGTTCCAGGGGGCGGCAATCAGCCCCAGCATTTT.

This chain uses TRBV2 with TRBJ1-2; D is uncertain. Trimming took 2 bases from V and 4 from J, leaving 11 bases between them. CDR1 is SNHLY, CDR2 FYNNEI, per germline. CDR3 length equals 14 residues. CDR3 coding DNA: TGTGCCAGCAGTGAAACGGCGGCGAGCTATGGCTACACCTTC. This codes for CASSETAASYGYTF. The full variable domain, in which reference TRBV2 and TRBJ1-2 provide the parts outside the CDR3, is EPEVTQTPSHQVTQMGQEVILRCVPISNHLYFYWYRQILGQKVEFLVSFYNNEISEKSEIFDDQFSVERPDGSNFTLKIRSTKLEDSAMYFCASSETAASYGYTFGSGTRLTVV.

This clonotype occurred a few times. The V gene is TRBV27, the J gene TRBJ2-2; D perhaps matches TRBD1 (6 bases). V was clipped by 6 bases and J by 6 bases, with 14 bases between them. The CDR3 is 14 residues long. Looked up from germline, CDR1 is MNHEY and CDR2 is SMNVEV (reference sequence). DNA of the CDR3: TGTGCCAGCAGGAAGTACAGGGCATCCGGGGAGCTGTTTTTT. Translated, it gives CASRKYRASGELFF.

The V call is TRBV28, the J call TRBJ2-2; D possibly corresponds to TRBD1 (6 bases). Germline V lookup: CDR1 MDHEN, CDR2 SYDVKM. V gave up 5 bases and J gave up 5 bases, with 15 bases separating them. The CDR3 is 15 residues long. The CDR3 sequence: CASSVGTIGTGELFF. CDR3 sequence (DNA): TGTGCCAGCAGTGTCGGGACAATTGGGACCGGGGAGCTGTTTTTT.

This clonotype has just a few counts. This sequence joins TRBV6-5 and TRBJ1-1, with D possibly matching TRBD1 (5 bases). V was cut by 0 bases and J by 0 bases, with 14 bases left in between. The CDR3 sequence is 17 residues long. Germline loops: CDR1 MNHEY, CDR2 SVGAGI. CDR3 protein: CASSYSQGGDMNTEAFF. CDR3 nucleotides: TGTGCCAGCAGTTACTCTCAGGGAGGCGACATGAACACTGAAGCTTTCTTT.

This clonotype has just a few counts. J is TRBJ2-7 and V is TRBV28, with unresolved D. This CDR3 is built from 14 residues. V lost 5 bases, J lost 4 bases, and 15 bases lay in between. CDR1 is MDHEN and CDR2 is SYDVKM in the germline V gene. CDR3 sequence (DNA): TGTGCCAGCAGTGGGGTCAACAGAGATTACGAGCAGTACTTC. This translates into CASSGVNRDYEQYF.

The V gene is TRBV21-1, the J gene TRBJ1-2; the table's D call, TRBD1, has no DNA check behind it. TRBV21-1 has pseudogene status. The CDR3 covers 14 residues. The chain's CDR3 is CASSKRYRRYGYTF. For the CDR3, the DNA is TGTGCCAGCAGCAAAAGGTACAGGCGGTATGGCTACACCTTC.

V and J are TRBV12-3 or TRBV12-4 and TRBJ2-5; D remains unclear. Trimming cost V 6 bases and J 2 bases, with 13 bases left between them. This CDR3 comprises 14 residues. The DNA for the CDR3 is TGTGCCAGCAGCAAAAGATTGGGACAAGAGACCCAGTACTTC. This translates into CASSKRLGQETQYF.

The chain has TRBV28 and TRBJ2-5, with 8 bases fitting TRBD2. CDR1 is MDHEN, CDR2 SYDVKM, per germline. The junction had 11 bases not matched to a gene; V was cut back by 7 bases and J by 4 bases. The length of the CDR3 is 15 residues. The CDR3 here is CASKGLAYKAETQYF. The CDR3 DNA sequence: TGTGCCAGCAAAGGACTAGCTTACAAGGCAGAGACCCAGTACTTC.

This chain uses TRBV21-1 with TRBJ1-2. TRBV21-1 represents a pseudogene. This CDR3 comprises 16 residues. The DNA for the CDR3 is TGTGCCAGCAGTGAGCAGGTGAGGGCGGAGGACTATGGCTACACCTTC. This sequence encodes CASSEQVRAEDYGYTF.

This chain joins TRBV7-2 and TRBJ2-7, with D perhaps being TRBD1 or TRBD2 (7 bases each). V dropped 5 bases and J dropped 2 bases, with 16 bases sitting between them. The germline V gene has CDR1 SGHTA and CDR2 FQGNSA. The CDR3 has 15 amino acids. CDR3 region: CASSGRQGLTYEQYF. The CDR3 nucleotides read TGTGCCAGCAGCGGACGACAGGGACTAACCTACGAGCAGTACTTC.

This clonotype was picked up a small number of times. The chain carries TRBV7-2 and TRBJ1-3, with 10 nucleotides matching TRBD1. V trimming: 2 bases; J trimming: 4 bases; junction bases outside the gene matches: 14. The CDR3 is 19 residues long. CDR1 and CDR2 (germline): SGHTA, FQGNSA. Here the CDR3 DNA reads TGTGCCAGCAGCTTAATTGTGACAGGGGGCGCGGGAAGAGGAAACACCATATATTTT. Protein product: CASSLIVTGGAGRGNTIYF.

CDR3 nucleotide sequence: TGTGCCAGCAGCGTAGAAGGCAGGGGCCATTCACCCCTCCACTTT. It yields the protein CASSVEGRGHSPLHF. V and J are TRBV9 and TRBJ1-6, with D possibly matching TRBD1 (6 bases). The V gene's germline CDR1 is SGDLS and CDR2 YYNGEE. The CDR3 is made up of 15 amino acids. V was pared by 0 bases and J by 8 bases, with 12 bases between.

This rearrangement joins TRBV27 to TRBJ1-5; no reliable D call. This CDR3 is built from 14 residues. V lost 6 bases to trimming and J lost 6 bases, with 15 bases between them. The germline V gene has CDR1 MNHEY and CDR2 SMNVEV (reference sequence). CDR3 loop: CASSPRRRGQPQHF. The CDR3 coding sequence is TGTGCCAGCAGCCCCCGGCGGAGAGGTCAGCCCCAGCATTTT.

The chain combines TRBV4-3 with TRBJ2-3; TRBD2 aligns across 7 bases. Germline V lookup: CDR1 LGHNA, CDR2 YSLEER. The CDR3 covers 16 residues. J was trimmed by 4 bases and V by 4 bases; bases with no gene match: 11. DNA of the CDR3: TGCGCCAGCAGCCCCCGCGGGAGTGGGAGTGCAGATACGCAGTATTTT. Its protein product is CASSPRGSGSADTQYF.

This clonotype was seen ten or more times. V usage is TRBV7-9 and J usage is TRBJ2-1, with TRBD2 matching 10 bases. In germline, CDR1 is SEHNR, CDR2 FQNEAQ (reference sequence). Unmatched junction bases numbered 4, after V lost 5 bases and J lost 3 bases. CDR3 length: 15 amino acids. DNA of the CDR3: TGTGCCAGCAGCCCGAGCGGGAGGGACTACAATGAGCAGTTCTTC. This gives the protein CASSPSGRDYNEQFF.

The V call is TRBV29-1, the J call TRBJ2-1, with D tentatively TRBD2 (6 bases). The CDR3 contains 14 residues. V lost 8 bases to trimming and J lost 4 bases, with 18 bases between them. Germline V gene sequence: CDR1 SQVTM, CDR2 ANQGSEA. The chain's CDR3 is CSSVADPIYNEQFF. In DNA form, the CDR3 reads TGCAGCTCCGTAGCGGACCCAATATACAATGAGCAGTTCTTC.

The chain has TRBV7-9 and TRBJ2-4; 7 positions match TRBD2. Germline CDR1 and CDR2: SEHNR and FQNEAQ (reference sequence). The CDR3 has 16 amino acids. V dropped 4 bases and J dropped 0; count of bases not matched to a gene: 6. CDR3 sequence (DNA): TGTGCCAGCAGCTCGGCGGGAGCTCTAGCCAAAAACATTCAGTACTTC. Its translation: CASSSAGALAKNIQYF.

In its sample, this clonotype was seen a few times. V gene TRBV28 combines with J gene TRBJ1-6; tentatively, D is TRBD1 (5 bases). The germline V and J ends were trimmed by 4 bases and 9 bases, with 13 bases remaining between them. Germline V gene lookup returns CDR1 MDHEN and CDR2 SYDVKM. The CDR3 is 14 residues long. CDR3 DNA sequence: TGTGCCAGCAGTTGGAGGGGAAGAGGTTCACCCCTCCACTTT. Translated, it gives CASSWRGRGSPLHF.

V is TRBV28 and J is TRBJ2-7; possibly TRBD1 for D (5 bases). V lost 5 bases and J 4 bases, leaving 18 bases between the germline ends. The length of the CDR3 is 15 residues. Germline CDR1 is MDHEN and CDR2 is SYDVKM. CDR3 bases: TGTGCCAGCAGTCCGCGGTCAGGGTATCGGTACGAGCAGTACTTC. It is translated as CASSPRSGYRYEQYF.